This T cell receptor beta chain emerged from a study of cytomegalovirus exposure and HLA in healthy donors. Whole-study findings and limits: Most subjects had HLA-A and HLA-B alleles reportedly predicted accurately by TCR beta sequences. An analysis that was carried out later associated 16,951 TCR beta sequences with HLA alleles at 0.05 false discovery rate.

The study ran its PCR with 60 Vbeta and 13 Jbeta primers. Original data processing: Tens of millions of unique TCR beta chains, 9.5 million to 14 million shared, were counted in a later analysis. Profiling relied on immunoSEQ multiplex PCR, and the TCRdb table lists in-frame clones only, not all of them. That table gives V, J and clone size, and the DNA gave D and trimming. Here the sample spans more than 150,000 clones, about four fifths being singletons. Trimming stripped 5 bases from V and 3 bases from J, with 8 bases between. The germline V gene has CDR1 SGHTA and CDR2 FQGNSA. CDR3 length: 12 amino acids. Concerning this clone: Its antigen is as yet unknown.

The receptor's source is a girl aged 5-17 years in good health and CMV-seropositive. Sequenced input: PBMCs. V gene TRBV7-2 combines with J gene TRBJ2-7; tentative D call: TRBD2 (5 bases). The chain's CDR3 is CASSLDFYEQYF. CDR3 bases: TGTGCCAGCAGCCTGGACTTCTACGAGCAGTACTTC.